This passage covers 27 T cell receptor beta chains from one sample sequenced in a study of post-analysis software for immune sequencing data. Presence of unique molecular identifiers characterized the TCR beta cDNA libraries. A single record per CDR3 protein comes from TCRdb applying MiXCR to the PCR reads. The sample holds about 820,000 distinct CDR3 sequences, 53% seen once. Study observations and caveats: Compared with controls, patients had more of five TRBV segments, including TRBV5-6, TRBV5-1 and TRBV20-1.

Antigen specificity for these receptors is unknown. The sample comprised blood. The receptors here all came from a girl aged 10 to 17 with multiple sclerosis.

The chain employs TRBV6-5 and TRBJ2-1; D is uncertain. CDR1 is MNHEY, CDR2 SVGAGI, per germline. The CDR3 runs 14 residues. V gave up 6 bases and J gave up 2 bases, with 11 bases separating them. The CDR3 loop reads CASRVIEPYNEQFF. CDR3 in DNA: TGTGCCAGCAGGGTCATCGAGCCCTACAATGAGCAGTTCTTC.

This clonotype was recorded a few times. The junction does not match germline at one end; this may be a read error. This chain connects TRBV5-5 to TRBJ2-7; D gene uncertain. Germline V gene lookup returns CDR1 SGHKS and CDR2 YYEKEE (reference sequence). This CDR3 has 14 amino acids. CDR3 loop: CASSLAGLSNEQYF. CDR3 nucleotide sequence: TGTGCCAGCAGCTTGGCTGGCCTCTCCAACGAGCAGTACTTC.

The CDR3 loop is CASSQRRLADHTNEQFF. CDR3 in DNA: TGTGCCAGCAGCCAACGCCGGCTAGCGGACCATACCAATGAGCAGTTCTTC. The rearrangement joins TRBV7-8 to TRBJ2-1; 7 bases map to TRBD2. Germline V gene data show CDR1 as SGHVS and CDR2 as FQNEAQ. Unmatched junction bases numbered 16, after V lost 5 bases and J lost 6 bases. This CDR3 spans 17 amino acids.

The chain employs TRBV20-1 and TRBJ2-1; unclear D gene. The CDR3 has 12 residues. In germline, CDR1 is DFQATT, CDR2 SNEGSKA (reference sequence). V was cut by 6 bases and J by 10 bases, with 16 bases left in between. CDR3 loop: CSAATTGIEQFF. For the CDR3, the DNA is TGCAGTGCCGCGACGACTGGAATAGAGCAGTTCTTC.

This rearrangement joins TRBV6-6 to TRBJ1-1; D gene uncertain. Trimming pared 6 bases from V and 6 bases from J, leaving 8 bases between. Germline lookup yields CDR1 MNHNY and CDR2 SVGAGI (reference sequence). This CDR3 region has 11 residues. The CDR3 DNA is TGTGCCAGCAGGGTCCAAGCTGAAGCTTTCTTT. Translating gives CASRVQAEAFF.

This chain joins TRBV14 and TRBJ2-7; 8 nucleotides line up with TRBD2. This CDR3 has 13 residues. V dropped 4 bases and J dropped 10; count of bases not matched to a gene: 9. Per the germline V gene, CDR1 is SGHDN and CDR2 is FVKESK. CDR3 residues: CASSPGLGLPQYF. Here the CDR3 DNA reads TGTGCCAGCAGCCCGGGACTAGGGCTACCTCAGTACTTC.

CDR3 loop: CASSLGPIQETQYF. The CDR3 region has the DNA TGTGCCAGCAGCCTGGGACCGATCCAAGAGACCCAGTACTTC. The chain is built from TRBV11-1 and TRBJ2-5; D is perhaps TRBD1 or TRBD2 (5 bases each). Trimming shortened V by 5 bases and J by 1 base, and 11 bases separated the two germline ends. The CDR3 sequence is 14 residues long. CDR1 is SGHAT and CDR2 is FQDESV in the germline V gene (reference sequence).

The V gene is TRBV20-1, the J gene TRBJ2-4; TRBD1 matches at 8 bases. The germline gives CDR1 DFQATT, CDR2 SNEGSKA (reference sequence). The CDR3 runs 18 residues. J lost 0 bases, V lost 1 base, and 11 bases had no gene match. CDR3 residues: CSARVGRGLTLAKNIQYF. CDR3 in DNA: TGCAGTGCTAGAGTGGGCAGGGGGCTCACCCTAGCCAAAAACATTCAGTACTTC.

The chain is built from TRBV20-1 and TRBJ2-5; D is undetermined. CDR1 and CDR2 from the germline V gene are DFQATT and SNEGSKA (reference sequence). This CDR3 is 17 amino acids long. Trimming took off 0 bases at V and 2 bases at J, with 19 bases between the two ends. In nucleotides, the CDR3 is TGCAGTGCTAGAGATCCGTTGGGATTCGCCTCTCAAGAGACCCAGTACTTC. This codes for CSARDPLGFASQETQYF.

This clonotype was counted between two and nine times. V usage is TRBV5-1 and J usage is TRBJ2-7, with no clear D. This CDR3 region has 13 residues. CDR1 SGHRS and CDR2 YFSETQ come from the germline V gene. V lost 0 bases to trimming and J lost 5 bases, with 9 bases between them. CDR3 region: CASSLEASHEQYF. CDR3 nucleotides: TGCGCCAGCAGCTTGGAGGCTAGTCACGAGCAGTACTTC.

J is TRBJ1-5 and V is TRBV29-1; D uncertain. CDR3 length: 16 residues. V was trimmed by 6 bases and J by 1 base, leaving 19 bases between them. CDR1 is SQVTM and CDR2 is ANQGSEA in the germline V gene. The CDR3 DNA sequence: TGCAGCGTCAAAACGACATCCCGAGGGAGCAATCAGCCCCAGCATTTT. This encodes CSVKTTSRGSNQPQHF. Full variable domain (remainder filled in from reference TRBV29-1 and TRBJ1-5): SAVISQKPSRDICQRGTSLTIQCQVDSQVTMMFWYRQQPGQSLTLIATANQGSEATYESGFVIDKFPISRPNLTFSTLTVSNMSPEDSSIYLCSVKTTSRGSNQPQHFGDGTRLSIL.

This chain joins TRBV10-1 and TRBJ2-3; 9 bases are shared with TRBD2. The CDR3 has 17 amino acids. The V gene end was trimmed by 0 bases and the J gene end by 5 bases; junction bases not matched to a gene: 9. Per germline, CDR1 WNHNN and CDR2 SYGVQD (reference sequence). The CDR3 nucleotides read TGCGCCAGCAGTGAGTCGTATAGCGGGAGATATGGAGATACGCAGTATTTT. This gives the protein CASSESYSGRYGDTQYF.

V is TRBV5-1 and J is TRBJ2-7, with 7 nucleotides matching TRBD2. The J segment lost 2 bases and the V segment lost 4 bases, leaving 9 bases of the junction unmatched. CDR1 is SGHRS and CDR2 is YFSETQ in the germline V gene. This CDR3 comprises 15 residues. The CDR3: CASSRVAGEPYEQYF. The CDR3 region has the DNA TGCGCCAGCAGCCGAGTGGCGGGAGAGCCCTACGAGCAGTACTTC.

The DNA of the CDR3 is TGTGCCTGGATCCCTATGTGGCAAGACGGGTTGGAGACCCAGTACTTC. It encodes CAWIPMWQDGLETQYF. The J gene is TRBJ2-5, the V gene TRBV30, with D unclear. Trimming cost V 4 bases and J 5 bases, with 23 bases left between them. From germline, CDR1 is GTSNPN and CDR2 SVGIG (reference sequence). The CDR3 is 16 residues long.

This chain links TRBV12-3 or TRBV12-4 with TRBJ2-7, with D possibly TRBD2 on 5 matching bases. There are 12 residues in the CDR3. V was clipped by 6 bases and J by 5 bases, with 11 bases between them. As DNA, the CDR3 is TGTGCCAGCAGCCCGAGCGGCCACGAGCAGTACTTC. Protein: CASSPSGHEQYF.

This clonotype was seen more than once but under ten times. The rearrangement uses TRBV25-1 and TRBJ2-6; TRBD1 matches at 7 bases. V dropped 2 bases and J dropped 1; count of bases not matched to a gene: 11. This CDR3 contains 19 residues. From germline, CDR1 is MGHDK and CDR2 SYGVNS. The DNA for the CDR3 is TGTGCCAGCAGTGAAGCCCGACAGGGCGTCGGGTCTGGGGCCAACGTCCTGACTTTC. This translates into CASSEARQGVGSGANVLTF.

The CDR3 sequence: CASSLGSGETQYF. CDR3 bases: TGCGCCAGCAGCCTGGGCAGCGGGGAGACCCAGTACTTC. V is TRBV5-1 and J is TRBJ2-5, with D tentatively TRBD2 (6 bases). The CDR3 has 13 amino acids. V lost 4 bases and J 5 bases, leaving 12 bases between the germline ends. Germline CDR1 is SGHRS and CDR2 is YFSETQ.

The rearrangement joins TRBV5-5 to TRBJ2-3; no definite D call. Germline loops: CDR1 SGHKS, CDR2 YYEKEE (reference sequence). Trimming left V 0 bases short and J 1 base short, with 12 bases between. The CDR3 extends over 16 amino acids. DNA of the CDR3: TGTGCCAGCAGCTTGGGTTCGTCGTCCGGCACAGATACGCAGTATTTT. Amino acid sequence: CASSLGSSSGTDTQYF.

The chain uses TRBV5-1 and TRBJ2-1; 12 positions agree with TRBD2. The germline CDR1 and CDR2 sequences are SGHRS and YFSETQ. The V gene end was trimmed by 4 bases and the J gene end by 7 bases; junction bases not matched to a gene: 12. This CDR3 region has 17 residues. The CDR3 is CASSGTGTSGFVNEQFF. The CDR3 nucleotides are TGCGCCAGCAGCGGTACCGGGACTAGCGGGTTCGTGAATGAGCAGTTCTTC.

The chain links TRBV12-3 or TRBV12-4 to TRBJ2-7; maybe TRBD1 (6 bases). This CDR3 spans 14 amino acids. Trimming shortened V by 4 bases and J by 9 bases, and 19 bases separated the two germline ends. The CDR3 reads CASSSTGTLWGQYF. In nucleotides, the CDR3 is TGTGCCAGCAGTTCTACCGGGACACTTTGGGGGCAGTACTTC.

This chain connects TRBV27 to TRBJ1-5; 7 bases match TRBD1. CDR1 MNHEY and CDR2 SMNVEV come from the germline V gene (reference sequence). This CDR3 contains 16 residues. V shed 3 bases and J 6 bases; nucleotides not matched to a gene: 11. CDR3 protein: CASSFTGTVISQPQHF. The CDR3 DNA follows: TGTGCCAGCAGTTTTACCGGGACAGTGATCAGTCAGCCCCAGCATTTT.

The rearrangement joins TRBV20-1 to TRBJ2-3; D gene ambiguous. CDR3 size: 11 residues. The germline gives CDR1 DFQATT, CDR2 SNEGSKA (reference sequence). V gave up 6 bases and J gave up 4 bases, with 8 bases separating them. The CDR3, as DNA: TGCAGTGCCCCTTGGGCAGATACGCAGTATTTT. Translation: CSAPWADTQYF.

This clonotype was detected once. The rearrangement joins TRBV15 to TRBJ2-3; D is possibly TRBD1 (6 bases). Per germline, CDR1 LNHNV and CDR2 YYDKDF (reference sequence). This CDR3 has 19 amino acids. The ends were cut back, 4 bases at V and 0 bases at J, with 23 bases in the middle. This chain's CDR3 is CATSIGRAGVSRSTDTQYF. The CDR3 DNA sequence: TGTGCCACCAGCATAGGTAGGGCAGGGGTATCACGAAGCACAGATACGCAGTATTTT.

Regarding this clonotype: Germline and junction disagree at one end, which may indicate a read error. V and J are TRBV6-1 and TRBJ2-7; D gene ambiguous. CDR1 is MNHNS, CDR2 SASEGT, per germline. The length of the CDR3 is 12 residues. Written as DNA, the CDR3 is TGTGCCTGCAGTGAAAGTGAGTACGAGCAGTACTTC. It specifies CACSESEYEQYF.

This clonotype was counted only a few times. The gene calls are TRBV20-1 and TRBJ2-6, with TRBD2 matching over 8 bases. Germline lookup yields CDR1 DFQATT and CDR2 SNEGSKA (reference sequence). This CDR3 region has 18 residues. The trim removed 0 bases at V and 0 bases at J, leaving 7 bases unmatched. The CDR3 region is CSARDSLAGYSGANVLTF. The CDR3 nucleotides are TGCAGTGCTAGAGATAGTCTAGCGGGCTACTCTGGGGCCAACGTCCTGACTTTC.

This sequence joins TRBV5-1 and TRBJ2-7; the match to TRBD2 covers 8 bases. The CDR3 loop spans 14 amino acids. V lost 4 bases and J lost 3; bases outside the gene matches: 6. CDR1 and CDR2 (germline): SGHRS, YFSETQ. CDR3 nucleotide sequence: TGCGCCAGCAGCACCCAGCGGGGGCACTACGAGCAGTACTTC. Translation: CASSTQRGHYEQYF.

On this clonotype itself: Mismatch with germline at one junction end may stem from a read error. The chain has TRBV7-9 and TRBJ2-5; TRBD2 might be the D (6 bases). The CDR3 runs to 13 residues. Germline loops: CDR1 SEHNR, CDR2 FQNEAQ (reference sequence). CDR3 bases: TGTTCCAGCAGCGTCGGGAGCCAAGAGACCCAGTACTTC. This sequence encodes CSSSVGSQETQYF. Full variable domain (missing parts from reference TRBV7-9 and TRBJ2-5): DTGVSQNPRHKITKRGQNVTFRCDPISEHNRLYWYRQTLGQGPEFLTYFQNEAQLEKSRLLSDRFSAERPKGSFSTLEIQRTEQGDSAMYLCSSSVGSQETQYFGPGTRLLVL.